The next 23 T cell receptor beta chains were all read from a single sample in a study of T cells in Graves' hyperthyroidism and ophthalmopathy. Using RNA transcripts as the source, TCR beta CDR3 regions were amplified. First-round RT-PCR with HTBI primers amplified the TCR CDR3 region. TCRdb analysed the multiplex PCR reads with MiXCR anew, one entry per CDR3 protein. The table lists over 45,000 distinct CDR3 sequences, about 52% of them singletons, with roughly 32% in the top ten. Sequenced input: peripheral blood or thyroid tissue (not recorded which). These receptors were obtained from a woman aged 45-65 years with Graves' hyperthyroidism.

This clonotype was observed many times. CDR3 sequence (DNA): TGTGCCTGGAGCCCCGGGACAGGGTTAGACGAGCAGTACTTC. It yields the protein CAWSPGTGLDEQYF. The V call is TRBV30, the J call TRBJ2-7; TRBD1 aligns across 9 bases. The germline gives CDR1 GTSNPN, CDR2 SVGIG (reference sequence). The length of the CDR3 is 14 residues. Trimming cost V 3 bases and J 5 bases; bases outside gene matches: 8.

Remarks on this clonotype: It is likely a read error, because the conserved phenylalanine at the end of the CDR3 is missing. The limits of the CDR3 on the DNA are not certain, so only TCRdb's listed CDR3 is given. The chain uses TRBV7-6 and TRBJ2-6; TRBD1, the table's D call, was not compared with the DNA. Both ends counted, the CDR3 spans 18 residues. Germline CDR1 SGHVS, CDR2 FNYEAQ. The CDR3 loop is CASSFPPGQGSGANVLSC.

V is TRBV10-3 and J is TRBJ1-2; D is perhaps TRBD1 (5 bases). The CDR3 has 13 amino acids. Between the trimmed V and J ends, which lost 6 bases and 6 bases, there was a span of 14 bases. Germline V gives CDR1 ENHRY, CDR2 SYGVKD. Here the CDR3 DNA reads TGTGCCATCAGGGCCGCAGGGACCGATGGCTACACCTTC. Encoded protein: CAIRAAGTDGYTF.

The V gene is TRBV7-9, the J gene TRBJ1-5; 9 positions match TRBD1. CDR1 and CDR2 from the germline V gene are SEHNR and FQNEAQ (reference sequence). The V gene end was trimmed by 4 bases and the J gene end by 6 bases; junction bases not matched to a gene: 4. CDR3 size: 14 residues. Here the CDR3 reads CASSSQGAIQPQHF. CDR3 nucleotides: TGTGCCAGCAGCTCACAGGGGGCTATTCAGCCCCAGCATTTT. Based on the CDR3 plus reference TRBV7-9 and TRBJ1-5, the full variable domain is DTGVSQNPRHKITKRGQNVTFRCDPISEHNRLYWYRQTLGQGPEFLTYFQNEAQLEKSRLLSDRFSAERPKGSFSTLEIQRTEQGDSAMYLCASSSQGAIQPQHFGDGTRLSIL.

The chain is built from TRBV7-9 and TRBJ2-5; D not resolved. The CDR3 length is 12 residues. Germline V gene lookup returns CDR1 SEHNR and CDR2 FQNEAQ (reference sequence). The V end was cut by 5 bases, the J end by 0 bases, with 4 bases between. The CDR3 sequence: CASSTYQETQYF. CDR3 nucleotide sequence: TGTGCCAGCAGCACGTACCAAGAGACCCAGTACTTC. Variable domain in full (rest from reference TRBV7-9 and TRBJ2-5): DTGVSQNPRHKITKRGQNVTFRCDPISEHNRLYWYRQTLGQGPEFLTYFQNEAQLEKSRLLSDRFSAERPKGSFSTLEIQRTEQGDSAMYLCASSTYQETQYFGPGTRLLVL.

The chain uses TRBV10-3 and TRBJ2-7; 7 nucleotides agree with TRBD2. This CDR3 has 14 amino acids. The V and J ends lost 11 bases and 6 bases, in that order; junction bases with no gene match: 16. Germline values: CDR1 ENHRY, CDR2 SYGVKD. CDR3 DNA sequence: TGTGCCCATTCCCAGGGCGGGGGAGGGCGCGAGCAGTACTTC. This codes for CAHSQGGGGREQYF.

V and J are TRBV10-3 and TRBJ1-1, with 8 bases fitting TRBD1. Germline V gene lookup returns CDR1 ENHRY and CDR2 SYGVKD. V lost 5 bases to trimming and J lost 4 bases; unmatched junction nucleotides: 15. The CDR3 contains 17 residues. As DNA, the CDR3 is TGTGCCATCAGTTGGGAGTTCGGCAGGGGGCGTGGCACTGAAGCTTTCTTT. Its protein product is CAISWEFGRGRGTEAFF.

The rearrangement links TRBV15 to TRBJ2-5; TRBD1 matches 9 bases. Losses at the gene ends were 5 bases for V and 5 bases for J; bases not matched to a gene: 12. The CDR3 has 16 residues. Germline CDR1 is LNHNV and CDR2 is YYDKDF (reference sequence). DNA for the CDR3: TGTGCCACCAGCCTGACCGGGACAGGGCCCCAGGAGACCCAGTACTTC. It is translated as CATSLTGTGPQETQYF.

The sample holds many counts of this clonotype. The genes are TRBV14 and TRBJ2-7; D is unresolved. Trimming pared 1 base from V and 2 bases from J, leaving 9 bases between. Germline CDR1 reads SGHDN; CDR2 reads FVKESK. The CDR3 runs to 14 residues. CDR3 residues: CASSQGGYPYEQYF. The CDR3 coding sequence is TGTGCCAGCAGCCAAGGGGGATACCCCTACGAGCAGTACTTC.

The chain is built from TRBV7-2 and TRBJ1-2; 12 bases are shared with TRBD1. Trimming took 3 bases from V and 7 from J; bases not matched to a gene: 6. In germline, CDR1 is SGHTA, CDR2 FQGNSA. The CDR3 contains 15 residues. The CDR3 region is CASSFPPGQGAGYTF. CDR3 DNA: TGTGCCAGCAGCTTTCCCCCGGGACAGGGGGCTGGCTACACCTTC.

The rearrangement links TRBV7-2 to TRBJ2-7; D may be TRBD2 (6 bases). The CDR3 runs 16 residues. The germline gives CDR1 SGHTA, CDR2 FQGNSA. Trimming cost V 5 bases and J 0 bases, with 17 bases left between them. CDR3 residues: CASSPDSGLASYEQYF. CDR3 nucleotides: TGTGCCAGCAGCCCCGATAGCGGCCTGGCCTCCTACGAGCAGTACTTC.

This rearrangement joins TRBV12-3 or TRBV12-4 to TRBJ2-5, with a weak D call TRBD1 (6 bases). This CDR3 comprises 14 residues. Between the trimmed V and J ends, which lost 6 bases and 1 base, there was a span of 12 bases. Written as DNA, the CDR3 is TGTGCCAGCAGGGACAGAAACTTCCAAGAGACCCAGTACTTC. It codes for CASRDRNFQETQYF.

In its sample, this clonotype was seen many times. CDR3 in amino acids: CASSLPGTGRYEQYF. For the CDR3, the DNA is TGTGCCAGCAGCCTCCCCGGGACAGGGAGATACGAGCAGTACTTC. The chain carries TRBV4-2 and TRBJ2-7, with 9 bases fitting TRBD1. This CDR3 is built from 15 residues. With V trimmed by 4 bases and J by 4 bases, 8 bases remained unmatched. CDR1 and CDR2 from the germline V gene are LGHNA and YNFKEQ.

The chain joins TRBV6-2 or TRBV6-3 to TRBJ1-5; D remains ambiguous. This CDR3 spans 15 amino acids. Looked up from germline, CDR1 is MNHEY and CDR2 is SVGEGT. V lost 8 bases and J lost 1, with 15 bases in between. This chain's CDR3 is CASVLAAGSNQPQHF. Written as DNA, the CDR3 is TGTGCCAGCGTTTTGGCGGCGGGAAGCAATCAGCCCCAGCATTTT.

As regards this clonotype: The conserved closing phenylalanine or tryptophan is absent in this CDR3, likely reflecting a read error. The V and J genes are TRBV10-3 and TRBJ2-2; 10 bases map to TRBD2. This CDR3 contains 15 residues. Germline V gene data show CDR1 as ENHRY and CDR2 as SYGVKD. V was pared by 5 bases and J by 4 bases, with 4 bases of the junction left unmatched. The CDR3 DNA reads as TGTGCCATCAGTTGGGGACTAGCGTTCACCGGGGAGCTGTTTTCT. Translating it yields CAISWGLAFTGELFS.

Many counts were recorded for this clonotype. The rearrangement links TRBV28 to TRBJ1-1; D uncertain. The CDR3 loop spans 13 amino acids. Germline CDR1 reads MDHEN; CDR2 reads SYDVKM. V was trimmed by 2 bases and J by 0 bases, leaving 4 bases between them. CDR3: CASSLGVNTEAFF. The CDR3 DNA sequence: TGTGCCAGCAGTTTAGGAGTGAACACTGAAGCTTTCTTT.

This clonotype showed up many times. The chain recombines TRBV19 with TRBJ2-2, with TRBD1 matching 10 bases. The CDR3 is 16 amino acids. The germline CDR1 and CDR2 sequences are LNHDA and SQIVND (reference sequence). V shed 4 bases, J shed 6 bases, and the junction held 8 bases outside the gene matches. The CDR3 nucleotides are TGTGCCAGTAGTACAAGGACAGGGGGACGTCCCGGGGAGCTGTTTTTT. The encoded protein is CASSTRTGGRPGELFF.

This clonotype has ten or more counts. J is TRBJ1-5 and V is TRBV6-5, with 9 bases fitting TRBD1. Germline values: CDR1 MNHEY, CDR2 SVGAGI. CDR3 size: 18 residues. J lost 4 bases, V lost 2 bases, and 12 bases had no gene match. CDR3 nucleotides: TGTGCCAGCAGTTACGGGGCACCTACCGGGACAGGGAATCAGCCCCAGCATTTT. Protein product: CASSYGAPTGTGNQPQHF.

The rearrangement joins TRBV7-7 to TRBJ2-7; D call uncertain. The CDR3 sequence is 13 residues long. Germline V gives CDR1 SSHAT, CDR2 FNYEAQ (reference sequence). CDR3 DNA sequence: TGTGCTGGCAGCTTGGGCCCGAACTACGAGCAGTACTTC. Translating gives CAGSLGPNYEQYF.

This clonotype appeared many times. The CDR3, as DNA: TGTGCCAGCAGCTTAGCGGGGGGGGGGTTCTCCAGTGAAAAACTGTTTTTT. This codes for CASSLAGGGFSSEKLFF. This chain joins TRBV7-2 and TRBJ1-4; possibly TRBD1 for D (5 bases). This CDR3 has 17 amino acids. Germline values: CDR1 SGHTA, CDR2 FQGNSA. Trimming stripped 0 bases from V and 7 bases from J, with 18 bases between.

In its sample, this clonotype was seen once. The chain combines TRBV11-1 with TRBJ2-7; 8 positions match TRBD1. Germline CDR1 is SGHAT and CDR2 is FQDESV (reference sequence). The J segment lost 4 bases and the V segment lost 10 bases, leaving 9 bases of the junction unmatched. The CDR3 covers 13 residues. Here the CDR3 DNA reads TGTGCCACCTCTCGGGACAGGACTTACGAGCAGTACTTC. Translated, it gives CATSRDRTYEQYF.

CDR3 DNA: TGCAGTGCTAGACAGGGGGCACAAAGAGAGACCCAGTACTTC. It translates to CSARQGAQRETQYF. The chain has TRBV20-1 and TRBJ2-5, with TRBD1 identical over 8 bases. Germline V lookup: CDR1 DFQATT, CDR2 SNEGSKA (reference sequence). Germline trimming cut 2 bases from V and 4 bases from J; bases unmatched to any gene: 6. The CDR3 sequence is 14 residues long.

Details on this clonotype: One end of the junction varies from germline; a read error may be responsible. The chain couples TRBV7-9 to TRBJ1-5; D not resolved. From germline, CDR1 is SEHNR and CDR2 FQNEAQ (reference sequence). The CDR3 spans 14 residues. The CDR3 coding sequence is TGTGCCAGCAGTTTCATCTCAGGCCGGCAGCCCCTGCACTTT. It encodes CASSFISGRQPLHF.